This record concerns one T cell receptor (beta chain) sequence. These data originate in a study of T cells in Graves' hyperthyroidism and ophthalmopathy. RNA transcripts were the template for amplifying TCR beta CDR3 regions. A first-round RT-PCR of the TCR CDR3 used the HTBI primer set. TCRdb reprocessed the multiplex PCR reads via MiXCR and lists one record per CDR3 protein. The sample has roughly 550,000 distinct CDR3 sequences; around 16% are singletons. PBMCs came from 9 to 10 ml fresh peripheral blood. The TCR originated in a woman aged 25 to 39 with Graves' ophthalmopathy. Input material: blood.

The CDR3: CAWSVAGGQETQYF. The CDR3 nucleotides are TGTGCCTGGAGTGTAGCTGGGGGCCAAGAGACCCAGTACTTC. The chain joins TRBV30 to TRBJ2-5; D tentatively fits TRBD1 or TRBD2 (5 bases each). CDR1 is GTSNPN, CDR2 SVGIG, per germline (reference sequence). The CDR3 has 14 residues. V lost 0 bases, J lost 1 base, and 9 bases lay in between.